What follows describes a single TCR beta chain. This clone was seen many times. This clone's antigen is unknown. The CDR3 end falls 3 residues outside the read, so it is completed with the germline J gene. Most of the CVID patients and most of the healthy controls were of Caucasian heritage. Heparinized peripheral whole blood samples of roughly 5 to 8 ml were obtained from each donor. Genomic DNA from adults with common variable immune deficiency (CVID) and from healthy adult controls was used to sequence TCRbeta CDR3 repertoires. The control group comprised approximately 22 healthy adult volunteers, some 12 female and roughly ten male, aged about 23 to 75 years with a mean age of roughly 35. Diluted blood was density-centrifuged over Hypaque 1077 or Ficoll-Paque to isolate peripheral blood mononuclear cells. Genomic DNA was extracted from unsorted mononuclear cells by Qiagen column purification or by a centrifugation-based method.

For sequencing input, CVID and control samples contributed equivalent amounts of genomic DNA. For every sample, a 60 bp segment covering the rearranged TCRbeta CDR3 region was amplified and then sequenced. TCRbeta amplification used the immunoSEQ assay, a bias-corrected multiplex PCR with high-throughput sequencing. The original methods were these. Every unique nucleotide sequence was considered a clone and was annotated with V, D and J genes, copy number and frequency. Sequences were labeled productive if in frame, and non-productive if out of frame or containing stop codons. Clonality was calculated from Shannon's entropy as previously described. Mean CDR3 Kyte-Doolittle hydropathy was derived from the predicted amino acid sequences of productive clones. Scaled V gene usage was hierarchically clustered using Manhattan distance and complete linkage with the R hclust function. Sharing of clones by CDR3 amino acid sequence was evaluated by resampling 12 repertoires per group over 100 rounds. Repertoires were searched for approximately 70 published EBV-specific and around 230 published CMV-specific TCRbeta sequences. After a couple of CVID samples that produced fewer than 10,000 sequences were dropped from the analysis, 35 to 50 CVID repertoires remained. TCRdb's version of the immuneACCESS table is confined to in-frame rearrangements and falls short of the full clone set. An unresolved V gene accounts for under half of the shortfall where checked; the remainder is of unknown origin. V, J and clone size are those of that table, while D and trimming were read from the DNA. The table shows tens of thousands of clones here, with no singletons. The top ten hold 0.65% to 0.8% of the sample.

CDR1 and CDR2 are drawn from the germline V gene: MNHEY, SVGEGT. From the cysteine up to the phenylalanine, the CDR3 has a length of 13 residues. Of the CDR3's DNA, 30 bases were read; they are in frame from base 1. Trimmed from V: 5 bases; trimmed from J: 2 bases; junction bases lacking a gene match: 0. This entry belongs to a study of T cell clonality in common variable immunodeficiency (dated by TCRdb to between 2014 and 2017). Beyond this particular receptor, the publication reports: CVID TCRbeta sequences were reported to have fewer deletions and N-nucleotide insertions and to lack highly modified clones with 13 or more V deletions. Compared with healthy controls, CVID subjects showed increased TCRbeta clonality (t-test p = 0.018), a feature most characteristic of about a third of subjects. According to the authors, figuring out what caused the increased clonality in CVID would require sequencing the repertoires of T cell subpopulations. Although equal DNA input was used, an average of about 87,000 unique sequences per sample was obtained for controls, compared with some 30,000 for CVID samples. Healthy controls shared more TCRbeta clones with each other than CVID subjects shared among themselves (p < 0.0001). Correlations between repertoire features and clinical complications were limited by patient heterogeneity within the CVID cohort.

The sequence is built from TRBV6-2 or TRBV6-3 and TRBJ2-1; 7 bases in the middle match TRBD2. The receptor was derived from a person aged 18 to 70 in good health. Sequencing input: peripheral blood mononuclear cells. The CDR3 bases that were read are TGTGCCAGCAGTGGGACTACCTACAATGAG. Its protein is CASSGTTYNE. The entire CDR3 protein reads CASSGTTYNEQFF.